This T cell receptor (beta chain) was sequenced for a study of blood T cell repertoires in COVID-19. About the study: Italy, Spain and the United States were the sources of the convalescent and acute COVID-19 samples.

V gave up 4 bases and J gave up 4 bases, with 8 bases separating them. This CDR3 has 12 amino acids. The germline V gene encodes CDR1 SEHNR and CDR2 FQNEAQ (reference sequence). Only a few counts were recorded for this clone. Assay: immunoSEQ multiplex PCR; the TCRdb copy retains only in-frame clones and omits some. The profile shows 60,000 or so clones, about 82% of them singletons. Specimen: peripheral blood. The sequence was obtained from a human donor in a cohort sampled during active COVID-19. The V call is TRBV7-9, the J call TRBJ2-7; the D gene is possibly TRBD1 (6 bases). The DNA for the CDR3 is TGTGCCAGCAGCTCGACAGGTTACGAGCAGTACTTC. This gives the protein CASSSTGYEQYF.